Presented here are 24 T cell receptor beta chains from one specimen sequenced in a study of T-cell memory formation after mild COVID-19. From the 5' RACE reads, TCRdb called clonotypes with MiXCR, one entry per CDR3 protein. Among fewer than 500,000 distinct CDR3 sequences listed, approximately 25% were seen once. Source material: PBMCs or a T cell subset sorted from them (not recorded which). Receptor source: an adult woman who had mild COVID-19 (a few samples of this study predate the infection). Cell type and time point are not known.

V and J are TRBV12-3 or TRBV12-4 and TRBJ1-2; TRBD1 aligns across 7 bases. The CDR3 has 14 amino acids. The junction had 6 bases not matched to a gene; V was cut back by 4 bases and J by 4 bases. The CDR3, as DNA: TGTGCCAGCAGTTATGGGACAGAGCCCTATGGCTACACCTTC. Its protein is CASSYGTEPYGYTF.

V gene TRBV30 combines with J gene TRBJ2-2, with 11 bases fitting TRBD2. Germline CDR1 reads GTSNPN; CDR2 reads SVGIG (reference sequence). With 0 bases clipped from V and 4 bases from J, the junction kept 4 bases outside the gene matches. There are 16 residues in the CDR3. The CDR3 region has the DNA TGTGCCTGGAGTGTACGGGGGACTAGCGGCACCGGGGAGCTGTTTTTT. It translates to CAWSVRGTSGTGELFF.

This clonotype was observed a few times. The V gene is TRBV4-1, the J gene TRBJ2-7; 12 bases fit TRBD2. This CDR3 has 16 amino acids. CDR1 and CDR2 from the germline V gene are MGHRA and YSYEKL. The junction had 6 bases not matched to a gene; V was cut back by 4 bases and J by 2 bases. Written as DNA, the CDR3 is TGCGCCAGCAGCCGTGGAGCTAGCGGGGGGGCCTACGAGCAGTACTTC. Amino acids: CASSRGASGGAYEQYF.

There are a few counts of this clonotype. The V and J genes are TRBV6-5 and TRBJ2-3; 8 bases align to TRBD1. Germline V gene sequence: CDR1 MNHEY, CDR2 SVGAGI. V shed 6 bases, J shed 2 bases, and the junction held 10 bases outside the gene matches. The CDR3 is 16 amino acids. The CDR3: CASSSHPRGHTDTQYF. CDR3 bases: TGTGCCAGCAGCTCTCATCCCAGGGGGCACACAGATACGCAGTATTTT.

As regards this clonotype: Given the absence of the conserved phenylalanine or tryptophan at the CDR3 end, a read error is likely. V usage is TRBV10-3 and J usage is TRBJ2-7; D may be TRBD2 (5 bases). From germline, CDR1 is ENHRY and CDR2 SYGVKD. This CDR3 has 14 amino acids. V lost 5 bases to trimming and J lost 2 bases, with 13 bases between them. The CDR3: CAISSGGTTYEQYL. In nucleotides, the CDR3 is TGTGCCATCAGTAGCGGAGGAACCACCTACGAGCAGTACTTA.

This clonotype was seen more than once but under ten times. The chain recombines TRBV5-1 with TRBJ2-1, with 10 bases aligning to TRBD2. The CDR3 is 13 amino acids. V lost 2 bases to trimming and J lost 8 bases; unmatched junction nucleotides: 1. Germline V gives CDR1 SGHRS, CDR2 YFSETQ. The CDR3: CASSLGTSDEQFF. The CDR3 coding sequence is TGCGCCAGCAGCTTAGGGACTAGCGATGAGCAGTTCTTC.

The chain is built from TRBV6-5 and TRBJ1-2; TRBD1 matches at 9 bases. The germline gives CDR1 MNHEY, CDR2 SVGAGI. Trimming cost V 0 bases and J 7 bases; bases outside gene matches: 3. The CDR3 contains 14 residues. The CDR3, as DNA: TGTGCCAGCAGTTACTCTGGACAGGGGTTTGGCTACACCTTC. Translated: CASSYSGQGFGYTF.

This clonotype appeared a few times. CDR3 sequence: CSARDLVGHGSRWPEAFF. The CDR3 coding sequence is TGCAGTGCTAGAGATCTAGTAGGACATGGCTCGAGGTGGCCTGAAGCTTTCTTT. The chain carries TRBV20-1 and TRBJ1-1, with TRBD1 as a possible D gene (5 bases). Germline CDR1 reads DFQATT; CDR2 reads SNEGSKA (reference sequence). V dropped 0 bases and J dropped 6 bases, with 26 bases sitting between them. The CDR3 extends over 18 amino acids.

This clonotype has more than one count but fewer than ten. The chain couples TRBV7-9 to TRBJ2-3; 7 positions match TRBD2. CDR3 length: 17 amino acids. Germline values: CDR1 SEHNR, CDR2 FQNEAQ (reference sequence). Germline trimming cut 2 bases from V and 1 base from J; bases unmatched to any gene: 9. CDR3 loop: CASSLTPEGLRTDTQYF. The CDR3 DNA sequence: TGTGCCAGCAGCTTAACCCCCGAGGGACTACGCACAGATACGCAGTATTTT.

CDR3 residues: CASSLQGGSTQETQYF. The CDR3 DNA reads TGCGCCAGCAGCCTGCAAGGGGGGTCTACCCAAGAGACCCAGTACTTC. The chain combines TRBV4-1 with TRBJ2-5; D possibly matches TRBD1 or TRBD2 (6 bases each). In germline, CDR1 is MGHRA, CDR2 YSYEKL. The CDR3 is made up of 16 amino acids. The V end was cut by 4 bases, the J end by 1 base, with 16 bases between.

The J gene is TRBJ2-3, the V gene TRBV7-3; D gene unclear. Looked up from germline, CDR1 is SGHTA and CDR2 is FQGTGA. The CDR3 contains 15 residues. V was cut by 5 bases and J by 2 bases, with 14 bases left in between. Here the CDR3 DNA reads TGTGCCAGCAGCGCCTCGGGTTTACCCACAGATACGCAGTATTTT. Protein sequence: CASSASGLPTDTQYF.

The genes are TRBV18 and TRBJ1-2, with D unresolved. Germline loops: CDR1 KGHSH, CDR2 LQKENI. V lost 0 bases and J 3 bases, leaving 8 bases between the germline ends. The CDR3 sequence is 14 residues long. The CDR3 coding sequence is TGTGCCAGCTCACCACCGTTCGCTGACTATGGCTACACCTTC. Its protein product is CASSPPFADYGYTF.

This clonotype has only a few counts. The CDR3 region has the DNA TGTGCCACCAGTGGAGTTGCTAGCGGGTACTCCTACAATGAGCAGTTCTTC. As protein: CATSGVASGYSYNEQFF. This rearrangement joins TRBV24-1 to TRBJ2-1; 8 bases map to TRBD2. J lost 0 bases, V lost 5 bases, and 8 bases had no gene match. Germline V CDR1 and CDR2: KGHDR, SFDVKD. CDR3 length: 17 amino acids.

The V call is TRBV20-1, the J call TRBJ2-7; D unclear. Germline CDR1 DFQATT, CDR2 SNEGSKA (reference sequence). Trimming cost V 4 bases and J 0 bases, with 13 bases left between them. The CDR3 loop spans 14 amino acids. The CDR3 reads CSATSQRSSYEQYF. Written as DNA, the CDR3 is TGCAGTGCTACCTCACAGAGGAGCTCCTACGAGCAGTACTTC.

The CDR3, as DNA: TGTGCCAGTATAGGTCGGGGAAAGTTCTCCTACGAGCAGTACTTC. It yields the protein CASIGRGKFSYEQYF. The V call is TRBV19, the J call TRBJ2-7, with a possible D match to TRBD2 (5 bases). Germline CDR1 reads LNHDA; CDR2 reads SQIVND (reference sequence). CDR3 length equals 15 residues. V was cut by 7 bases and J by 0 bases, with 16 bases left in between.

The chain couples TRBV2 to TRBJ2-3, with TRBD2 matching 8 bases. Germline values: CDR1 SNHLY, CDR2 FYNNEI. The CDR3 consists of 16 residues. V shed 5 bases, J shed 2 bases, and the junction held 9 bases outside the gene matches. CDR3 amino acids: CASSPGASGHTDTQYF. CDR3 nucleotide sequence: TGTGCCAGCAGTCCTGGGGCTAGCGGGCACACAGATACGCAGTATTTT. The whole variable domain, remainder taken from reference TRBV2 and TRBJ2-3, is EPEVTQTPSHQVTQMGQEVILRCVPISNHLYFYWYRQILGQKVEFLVSFYNNEISEKSEIFDDQFSVERPDGSNFTLKIRSTKLEDSAMYFCASSPGASGHTDTQYFGPGTRLTVL.

A remark on this clonotype: A read error is likely, as this CDR3 ends without the conserved phenylalanine or tryptophan. The limits of the CDR3 on the DNA are not certain, so only TCRdb's listed CDR3 is given. The chain joins TRBV10-3 to TRBJ2-7; the table's D gene call, TRBD1, was not cross checked with the DNA. Germline V gene lookup returns CDR1 ENHRY and CDR2 SYGVKD. The CDR3 has 12 amino acids, counting both end residues. The CDR3 is CAISESWTGCRI.

V is TRBV15 and J is TRBJ1-2; D remains ambiguous. Per germline, CDR1 LNHNV and CDR2 YYDKDF (reference sequence). V was cut by 0 bases and J by 4 bases, with 12 bases left in between. The CDR3 consists of 15 residues. The CDR3 is CATSRERVGAYGYTF. CDR3 bases: TGTGCCACCAGCAGAGAGAGGGTAGGAGCCTATGGCTACACCTTC.

This chain links TRBV28 with TRBJ2-1; D ambiguous. The CDR3 spans 11 residues. Germline V lookup: CDR1 MDHEN, CDR2 SYDVKM. V gave up 8 bases and J gave up 7 bases, with 9 bases separating them. CDR3 nucleotides: TGTGCCAGCCGTCCTCGGAATGAGCAGTTCTTC. Its protein product is CASRPRNEQFF.

V is TRBV5-1 and J is TRBJ2-1, with 7 bases that match TRBD2. Looked up from germline, CDR1 is SGHRS and CDR2 is YFSETQ. The CDR3 has 13 residues. J gave up 7 bases and V 4 bases, and 5 bases lay outside the gene matches. CDR3 bases: TGCGCCAGCAGCGCAGCCGGGAGGAATGAGCAGTTCTTC. This gives the protein CASSAAGRNEQFF.

This clonotype was detected only a few times. This chain connects TRBV5-1 to TRBJ2-3; 7 bases are shared with TRBD1. The CDR3 spans 16 residues. V lost 3 bases, J lost 4 bases, and 11 bases stayed unmatched. Germline V gene lookup returns CDR1 SGHRS and CDR2 YFSETQ. CDR3 amino acids: CASSSSVTGSSDTQYF. CDR3 in DNA: TGCGCCAGCAGCTCATCAGTGACAGGGTCATCAGATACGCAGTATTTT.

The chain joins TRBV4-2 to TRBJ2-3; 9 bases line up with TRBD2. V gave up 8 bases and J gave up 8 bases; unmatched junction bases: 20. The germline V gene has CDR1 LGHNA and CDR2 YNFKEQ. The CDR3 spans 17 residues. The CDR3 reads CASGPGETRGGSGTQYF. CDR3 nucleotides: TGTGCCAGCGGCCCCGGAGAGACGCGGGGGGGCTCTGGTACGCAGTATTTT.

This chain's CDR3 is CASSAYQGHSNQPQHF. In nucleotides, the CDR3 is TGTGCCAGCAGTGCGTATCAGGGACATAGCAATCAGCCCCAGCATTTT. This chain uses TRBV6-5 with TRBJ1-5, with TRBD1 as a possible D gene (6 bases). CDR1 MNHEY and CDR2 SVGAGI come from the germline V gene. The CDR3 extends over 16 amino acids. V was trimmed by 5 bases and J by 0 bases, leaving 14 bases between them.

V gene TRBV7-6 combines with J gene TRBJ2-2; tentative D call: TRBD2 (6 bases). This CDR3 is 16 amino acids long. Germline CDR1 is SGHVS and CDR2 is FNYEAQ. V was clipped by 5 bases and J by 1 base, with 14 bases between them. This CDR3 is CASSPRGAVNTGELFF. CDR3 DNA: TGTGCCAGCAGCCCCCGCGGGGCTGTGAACACCGGGGAGCTGTTTTTT. The full variable domain, in which reference TRBV7-6 and TRBJ2-2 provide the parts outside the CDR3, is GAGVSQSPRYKVTKRGQDVALRCDPISGHVSLYWYRQALGQGPEFLTYFNYEAQQDKSGLPNDRFSAERPEGSISTLTIQRTEQRDSAMYRCASSPRGAVNTGELFFGEGSRLTVL.